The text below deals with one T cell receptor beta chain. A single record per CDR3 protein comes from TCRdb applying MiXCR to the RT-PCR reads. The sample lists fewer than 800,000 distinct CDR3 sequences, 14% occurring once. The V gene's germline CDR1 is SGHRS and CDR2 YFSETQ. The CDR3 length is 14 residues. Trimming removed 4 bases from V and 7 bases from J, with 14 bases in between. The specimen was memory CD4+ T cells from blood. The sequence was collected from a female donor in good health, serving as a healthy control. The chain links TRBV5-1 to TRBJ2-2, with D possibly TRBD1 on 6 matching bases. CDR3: CASSVGTTFGELFF. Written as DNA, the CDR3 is TGCGCCAGCAGCGTTGGGACAACTTTCGGGGAGCTGTTTTTT.